These T cell receptor beta chains were read from a single sample in a study of blood T cell repertoires in COVID-19. Sequencing used immunoSEQ multiplex PCR; TCRdb keeps in-frame clones, though not all of them. The data contain 250,000 to 350,000 clones, around 88% of them singletons. The sequenced sample was peripheral blood. These receptors were collected from a woman aged 25 to 39 who had recovered from COVID-19. Both conserved end residues are part of each CDR3. The D gene is left open where the match is weak. The size entry is marked missing in some rows and otherwise reads once, few, many or a size class.

>TRBV19|-|-|TRBJ1-1
CASTLLAGTNTEAFF
TGTGCCAGTACCCTACTGGCGGGGACTAACACTGAAGCTTTCTTT
>TRBV7-2|-|-|TRBJ2-3
CASRGLADTQYF
TGTGCCAGCAGAGGACTTGCAGATACGCAGTATTTT
>TRBV14|-|-|TRBJ2-5
CASSQFQRVGETQYF
TGTGCCAGCAGCCAATTTCAGCGAGTGGGAGAGACCCAGTACTTC
>TRBV7-3|-|-|TRBJ2-3
CASARRGASTDTQYF
TGTGCCAGCGCGCGTCGGGGGGCGAGCACAGATACGCAGTATTTT
>TRBV5-5|-|-|TRBJ2-3
CASSLDVGVADTQYF
TGTGCCAGCAGCTTGGATGTAGGGGTTGCAGATACGCAGTATTTT
>TRBV3-1/TRBV3-2|-|TRBD2|TRBJ2-1
CASSQESGGLRSNEQFF
TGTGCCAGCAGCCAAGAGAGCGGGGGCCTTAGGAGTAATGAGCAGTTCTTC
>TRBV5-4|-|-|TRBJ2-7
CASSLGASYEQYF
TGTGCCAGCAGCTTGGGGGCGTCCTACGAGCAGTACTTC
>TRBV27|once|TRBD1|TRBJ1-2
CASSGGHGYTF
TGTGCCAGTTCAGGGGGTCATGGCTACACCTTC
>TRBV5-4|-|-|TRBJ1-2
CASRSRENYGYTF
TGTGCCAGCAGGAGCCGGGAAAACTATGGCTACACCTTC
>TRBV11-2|few|-|TRBJ1-3
CASSSDSTSGNTIYF
TGTGCCAGCAGCTCGGACAGCACCTCTGGAAACACCATATATTTT
>TRBV5-1|-|-|TRBJ1-1
CASSPAGDSEAFF
TGCGCCAGCAGCCCGGCGGGGGATTCAGAAGCTTTCTTT
>TRBV5-1|-|-|TRBJ1-6
CASSFTQGSGSPLHF
TGCGCCAGCAGCTTCACCCAGGGCTCAGGATCACCCCTCCACTTT
>TRBV28|-|TRBD1|TRBJ1-5
CASSPQGDSNQPQHF
TGTGCCAGCAGTCCTCAGGGGGATAGCAATCAGCCCCAGCATTTT
>TRBV2|-|-|TRBJ1-2
CASRTAGDSNGYTF
TGTGCCAGCAGAACCGCGGGGGACTCGAATGGCTACACCTTC
>TRBV21-1|-|-|TRBJ1-6
CASSKGQGAYNSPLHF
TGTGCCAGCAGCAAAGGACAGGGGGCTTATAATTCACCCCTCCACTTT
>TRBV5-5|once|TRBD1|TRBJ1-6
CASSLAGTGGPYSPLHF
TGTGCCAGCAGCTTGGCGGGGACAGGGGGTCCGTATTCACCCCTCCACTTT
>TRBV11-2|-|TRBD1|TRBJ2-7
CASSRTGDEQYF
TGTGCCAGCAGCAGGACAGGGGACGAGCAGTACTTC
>TRBV4-1|-|TRBD1|TRBJ1-2
CASSLGTGGGYGYTF
TGCGCCAGCAGCCTAGGGACAGGGGGCGGCTATGGCTACACCTTC
>TRBV27|-|-|TRBJ2-7
CASSLGQVYEQYF
TGTGCCAGCAGTTTAGGGCAGGTCTACGAGCAGTACTTC
>TRBV4-1|-|-|TRBJ2-6
CASSPGQGVSGANVLTF
TGCGCCAGCAGCCCAGGGCAAGGGGTCTCTGGGGCCAACGTCCTAACTTTC
>TRBV11-2|-|-|TRBJ2-7
CASSLVTSVVAQYF
TGTGCCAGCAGCTTAGTTACCAGTGTGGTCGCGCAGTACTTC
>TRBV29-1|-|-|TRBJ1-2
CSVSTTGGAGYGYTF
TGCAGCGTCAGTACTACCGGTGGGGCAGGGTATGGCTACACCTTC
>TRBV21-1|-|-|TRBJ2-1
CASSSVGGSSYNEQFF
TGTGCCAGCAGCTCTGTCGGGGGGAGCTCCTACAATGAGCAGTTCTTC
>TRBV4-2|-|TRBD2|TRBJ2-1
CASSWTSANEQFF
TGTGCCAGCAGTTGGACTAGCGCAAATGAGCAGTTCTTC
>TRBV6-6|-|TRBD1|TRBJ2-5
CASSSYRGKETQYF
TGTGCCAGCAGTTCGTACAGGGGGAAAGAGACCCAGTACTTC
>TRBV6-5|-|-|TRBJ2-7
CASSFGREQYF
TGTGCCAGCAGTTTCGGTCGGGAGCAGTACTTC
>TRBV5-6|-|TRBD1|TRBJ1-1
CASSLVFDRGNTEAFF
TGTGCCAGCAGCTTGGTTTTTGACAGGGGGAACACTGAAGCTTTCTTT
>TRBV11-1|-|-|TRBJ2-2
CASSLSNQAGELFF
TGTGCCTCTAGCTTAAGCAATCAGGCCGGGGAGCTGTTTTTT
>TRBV9|-|TRBD1|TRBJ1-5
CASSVSGTGAQPQHF
TGTGCCAGCAGCGTCTCCGGGACAGGGGCCCAGCCCCAGCATTTT
>TRBV19|-|-|TRBJ2-7
CASSRAPGEQYF
TGTGCCAGTAGCCGGGCTCCGGGGGAGCAGTACTTC
>TRBV11-2|-|-|TRBJ2-6
CASSLLVAVGGANVLTF
TGTGCCAGCAGCTTATTGGTGGCCGTCGGGGGGGCCAACGTCCTGACTTTC
>TRBV30|-|TRBD1|TRBJ1-2
CAWRTDREDRYTF
TGTGCCTGGAGGACTGACAGGGAAGATCGCTACACCTTC
>TRBV19|-|-|TRBJ1-5
CASSIFAGISSNQPQHF
TGTGCCAGTAGTATATTTGCGGGCATATCTAGCAATCAGCCCCAGCATTTT
>TRBV6-6|-|-|TRBJ1-2
CAVHTNGYTF
TGTGCCGTTCACACAAATGGCTACACCTTC
>TRBV28|-|-|TRBJ2-1
CASSEDEIRGNEQFF
TGTGCCAGCAGTGAAGACGAGATCAGGGGCAATGAGCAGTTCTTC
>TRBV5-5|-|TRBD2|TRBJ2-7
CASSPVGTSGSYEQYF
TGTGCCAGCAGCCCTGTGGGGACTAGCGGGAGCTACGAGCAGTACTTC
>TRBV10-2|few|-|TRBJ1-5
CASSEQRGNQPQHF
TGCGCCAGCAGTGAGCAGCGTGGCAATCAGCCCCAGCATTTT
>TRBV7-3|-|-|TRBJ2-5
CASSLGARETQYF
TGTGCCAGCAGCTTAGGGGCCCGAGAGACCCAGTACTTC
>TRBV28|-|TRBD2|TRBJ2-3
CASSLLAGGRDTQYF
TGTGCCAGCAGTTTACTAGCGGGAGGTCGGGATACGCAGTATTTT
>TRBV28|-|TRBD1|TRBJ2-5
CASSLGQVQETQYF
TGTGCCAGCTCGCTCGGACAGGTCCAAGAGACCCAGTACTTC
>TRBV7-9|-|-|TRBJ2-7
CASSAAEGYEQYF
TGTGCCAGCAGCGCGGCCGAAGGCTACGAGCAGTACTTC
>TRBV5-6|-|-|TRBJ2-7
CASSLNFRGGSYEQYF
TGTGCCAGCAGCTTAAATTTCCGTGGCGGGTCCTACGAGCAGTACTTC
>TRBV27|-|-|TRBJ1-2
CASSWTRDYGYTF
TGTGCCAGCAGTTGGACAAGGGACTATGGCTACACCTTC
>TRBV11-2|-|TRBD1|TRBJ1-1
CASSLLAGGYTEAFF
TGTGCCAGCAGCTTATTGGCAGGGGGCTACACTGAAGCTTTCTTT
>TRBV28|-|-|TRBJ2-7
CASSSGTGISYEQYF
TGTGCCAGCAGTTCGGGAACAGGGATCTCCTACGAGCAGTACTTC
>TRBV15|-|TRBD1|TRBJ1-2
CATSRADRGYGYTF
TGTGCCACCAGCAGAGCCGACAGGGGCTATGGCTACACCTTC
>TRBV21-1|-|-|TRBJ1-4
CASSGGLTTNEKLFF
TGTGCCAGCAGCGGAGGGCTTACAACTAATGAAAAACTGTTTTTT
>TRBV2|-|-|TRBJ2-3
CASSRREGVLTDTQYF
TGTGCCAGCAGTAGGCGAGAAGGGGTTCTCACAGATACGCAGTATTTT
>TRBV11-3|-|-|TRBJ2-1
CASSLDSYNEQFF
TGTGCCAGCAGCCTGGACAGTTACAATGAGCAGTTCTTC
>TRBV5-1|-|TRBD1|TRBJ1-2
CASSLGGQGRYGYTF
TGCGCCAGCAGCTTGGGTGGACAGGGGCGTTATGGCTACACCTTC
>TRBV19|-|-|TRBJ1-1
CASPTTPWITGAFF
TGTGCCAGTCCAACCACACCTTGGATAACGGGGGCTTTCTTT